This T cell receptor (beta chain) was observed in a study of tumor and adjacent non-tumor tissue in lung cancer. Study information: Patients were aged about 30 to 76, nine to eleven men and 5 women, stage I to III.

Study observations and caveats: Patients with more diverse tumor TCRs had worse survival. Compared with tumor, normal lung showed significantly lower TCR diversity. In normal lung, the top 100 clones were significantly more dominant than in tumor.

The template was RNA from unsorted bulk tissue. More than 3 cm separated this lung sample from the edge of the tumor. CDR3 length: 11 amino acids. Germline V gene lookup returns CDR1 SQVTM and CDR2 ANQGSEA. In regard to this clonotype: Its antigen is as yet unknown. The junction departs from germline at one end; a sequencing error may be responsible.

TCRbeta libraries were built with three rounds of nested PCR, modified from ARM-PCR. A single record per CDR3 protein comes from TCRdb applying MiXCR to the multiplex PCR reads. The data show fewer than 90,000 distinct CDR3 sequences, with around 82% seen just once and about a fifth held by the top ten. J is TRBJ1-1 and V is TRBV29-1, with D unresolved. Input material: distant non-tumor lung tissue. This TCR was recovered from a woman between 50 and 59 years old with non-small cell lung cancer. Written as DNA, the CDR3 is TGCAGCGTTCGAAGAGACACTGGAGCTTTCTTT. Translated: CSVRRDTGAFF.